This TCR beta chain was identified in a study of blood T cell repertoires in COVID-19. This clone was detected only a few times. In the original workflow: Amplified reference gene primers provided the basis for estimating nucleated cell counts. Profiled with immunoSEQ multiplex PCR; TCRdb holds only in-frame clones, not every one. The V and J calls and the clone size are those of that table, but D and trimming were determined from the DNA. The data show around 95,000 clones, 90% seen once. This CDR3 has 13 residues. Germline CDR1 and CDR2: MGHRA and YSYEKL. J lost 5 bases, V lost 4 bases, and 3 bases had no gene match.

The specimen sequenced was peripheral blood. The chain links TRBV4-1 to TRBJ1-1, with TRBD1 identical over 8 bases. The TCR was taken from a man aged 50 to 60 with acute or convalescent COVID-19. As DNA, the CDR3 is TGCGCCAGCAGCCGAAGACAGGGGACTGAAGCTTTCTTT. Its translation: CASSRRQGTEAFF.